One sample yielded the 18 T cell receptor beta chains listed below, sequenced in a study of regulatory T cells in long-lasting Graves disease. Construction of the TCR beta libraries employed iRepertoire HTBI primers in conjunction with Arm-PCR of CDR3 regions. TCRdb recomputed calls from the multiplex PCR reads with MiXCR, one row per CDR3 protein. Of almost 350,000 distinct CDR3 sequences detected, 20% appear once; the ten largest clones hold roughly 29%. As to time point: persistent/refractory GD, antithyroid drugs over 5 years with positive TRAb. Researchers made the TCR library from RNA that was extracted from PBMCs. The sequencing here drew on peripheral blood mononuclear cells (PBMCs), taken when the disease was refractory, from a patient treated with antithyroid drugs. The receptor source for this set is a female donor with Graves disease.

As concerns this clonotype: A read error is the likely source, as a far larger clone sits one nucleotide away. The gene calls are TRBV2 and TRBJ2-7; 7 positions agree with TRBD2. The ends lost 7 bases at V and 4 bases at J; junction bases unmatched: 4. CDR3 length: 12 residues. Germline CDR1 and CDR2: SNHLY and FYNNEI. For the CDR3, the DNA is TGTGCCAGCAATTTGGGGGGGTACGAGCAGTACTTC. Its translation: CASNLGGYEQYF.

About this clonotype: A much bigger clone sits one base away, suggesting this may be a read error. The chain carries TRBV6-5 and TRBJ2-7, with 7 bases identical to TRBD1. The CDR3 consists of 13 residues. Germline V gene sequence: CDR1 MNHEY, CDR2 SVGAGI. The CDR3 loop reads CASSYRGHGEQHF. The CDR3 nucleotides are TGTGCCAGCAGTTACAGGGGGCACGGCGAGCAGCACTTC.

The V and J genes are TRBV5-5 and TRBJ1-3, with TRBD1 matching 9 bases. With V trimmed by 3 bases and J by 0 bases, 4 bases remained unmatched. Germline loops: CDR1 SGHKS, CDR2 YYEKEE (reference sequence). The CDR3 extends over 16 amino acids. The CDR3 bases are TGTGCCAGCAGCTGGACAGGGGTCAGCTCTGGAAACACCATATATTTT. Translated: CASSWTGVSSGNTIYF. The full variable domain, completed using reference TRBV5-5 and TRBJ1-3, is DAGVTQSPTHLIKTRGQQVTLRCSPISGHKSVSWYQQVLGQGPQFIFQYYEKEERGRGNFPDRFSARQFPNYSSELNVNALLLGDSALYLCASSWTGVSSGNTIYFGEGSWLTVV.

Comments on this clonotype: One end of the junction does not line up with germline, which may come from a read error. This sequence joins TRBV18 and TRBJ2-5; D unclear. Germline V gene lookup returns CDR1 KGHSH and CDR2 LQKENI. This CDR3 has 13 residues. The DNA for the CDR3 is TGTGCCAGCTCACCACTTGGACGAGAGGCCCAGTACTTC. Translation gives CASSPLGREAQYF.

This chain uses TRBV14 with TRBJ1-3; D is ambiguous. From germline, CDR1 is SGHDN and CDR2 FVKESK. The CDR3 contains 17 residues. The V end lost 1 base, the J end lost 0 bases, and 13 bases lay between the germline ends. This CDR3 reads CASSQGYLRDSGNTIYF. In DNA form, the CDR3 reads TGTGCCAGCAGCCAAGGATACCTCCGGGACTCTGGAAACACCATATATTTT.

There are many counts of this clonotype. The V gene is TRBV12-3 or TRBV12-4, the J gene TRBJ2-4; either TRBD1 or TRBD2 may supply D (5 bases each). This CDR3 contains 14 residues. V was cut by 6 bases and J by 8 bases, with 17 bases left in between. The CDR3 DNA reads TGTGCCAGCAGCTCGTTGGGACCCTGGGACATTCAGTACTTC. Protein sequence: CASSSLGPWDIQYF.

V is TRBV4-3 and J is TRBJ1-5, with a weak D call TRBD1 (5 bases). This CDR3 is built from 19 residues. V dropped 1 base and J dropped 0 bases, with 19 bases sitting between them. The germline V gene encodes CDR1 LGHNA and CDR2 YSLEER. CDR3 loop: CASSQAEIRDPYSNQPQHF. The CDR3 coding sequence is TGCGCCAGCAGCCAAGCCGAAATCCGGGACCCTTATAGCAATCAGCCCCAGCATTTT.

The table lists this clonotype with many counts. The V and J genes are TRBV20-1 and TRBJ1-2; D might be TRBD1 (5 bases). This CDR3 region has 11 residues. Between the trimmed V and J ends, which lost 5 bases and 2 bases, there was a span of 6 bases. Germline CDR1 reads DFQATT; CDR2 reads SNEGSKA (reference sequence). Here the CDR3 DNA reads TGCAGTGCTTGGGGGAACTATGGCTACACCTTC. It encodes CSAWGNYGYTF.

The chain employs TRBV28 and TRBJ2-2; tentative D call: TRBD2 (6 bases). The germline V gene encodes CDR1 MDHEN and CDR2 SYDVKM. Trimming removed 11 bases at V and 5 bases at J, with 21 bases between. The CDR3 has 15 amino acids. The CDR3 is CASRRGGPRTGELFF. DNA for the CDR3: TGTGCCTCCCGCCGGGGAGGACCACGAACCGGGGAGCTGTTTTTT.

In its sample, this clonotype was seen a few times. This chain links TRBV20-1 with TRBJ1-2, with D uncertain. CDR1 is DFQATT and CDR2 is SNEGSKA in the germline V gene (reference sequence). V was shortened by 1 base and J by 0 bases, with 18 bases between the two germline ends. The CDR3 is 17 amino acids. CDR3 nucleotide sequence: TGCAGTGCTAGAGTTCAATTTATTAAAGTGGCTAACTATGGCTACACCTTC. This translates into CSARVQFIKVANYGYTF.

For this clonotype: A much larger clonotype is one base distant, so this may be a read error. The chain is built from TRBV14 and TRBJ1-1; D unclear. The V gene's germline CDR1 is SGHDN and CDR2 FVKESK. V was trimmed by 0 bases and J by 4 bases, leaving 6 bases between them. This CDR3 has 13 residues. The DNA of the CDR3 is TGTGCCAGCAGCCAAGAGATAGGCACTGAAGCTTTCTTT. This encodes CASSQEIGTEAFF.

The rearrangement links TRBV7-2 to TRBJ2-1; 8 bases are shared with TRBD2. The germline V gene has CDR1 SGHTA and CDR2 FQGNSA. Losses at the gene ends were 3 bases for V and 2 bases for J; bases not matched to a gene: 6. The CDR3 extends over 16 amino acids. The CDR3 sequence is CASSLISGATYNEQFF. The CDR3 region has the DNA TGTGCCAGCAGCTTGATTAGCGGGGCTACCTACAATGAGCAGTTCTTC.

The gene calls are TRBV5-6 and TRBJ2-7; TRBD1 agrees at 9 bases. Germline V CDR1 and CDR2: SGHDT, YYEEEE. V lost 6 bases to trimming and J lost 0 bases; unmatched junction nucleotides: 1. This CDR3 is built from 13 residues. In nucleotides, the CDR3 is TGTGCCAGCATGACAGGGGGCTCCTACGAGCAGTACTTC. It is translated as CASMTGGSYEQYF.

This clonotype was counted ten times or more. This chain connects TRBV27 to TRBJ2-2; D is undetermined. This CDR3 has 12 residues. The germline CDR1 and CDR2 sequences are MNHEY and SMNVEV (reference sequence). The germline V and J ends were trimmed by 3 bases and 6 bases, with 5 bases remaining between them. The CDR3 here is CASSFRSGELFF. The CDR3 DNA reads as TGTGCCAGCAGTTTCCGGTCCGGGGAGCTGTTTTTT.

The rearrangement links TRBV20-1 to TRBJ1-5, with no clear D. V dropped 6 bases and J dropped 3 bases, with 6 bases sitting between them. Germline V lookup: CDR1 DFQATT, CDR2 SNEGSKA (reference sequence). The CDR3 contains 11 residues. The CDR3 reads CSARNNQPQHF. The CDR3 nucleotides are TGCAGTGCCCGAAACAATCAGCCCCAGCATTTT.

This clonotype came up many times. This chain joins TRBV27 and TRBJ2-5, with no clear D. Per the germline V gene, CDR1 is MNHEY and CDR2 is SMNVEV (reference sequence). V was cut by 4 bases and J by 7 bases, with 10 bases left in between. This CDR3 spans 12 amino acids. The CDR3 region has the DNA TGTGCCAGCAGTTGGGGTTTCGGGACCCAGTACTTC. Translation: CASSWGFGTQYF.

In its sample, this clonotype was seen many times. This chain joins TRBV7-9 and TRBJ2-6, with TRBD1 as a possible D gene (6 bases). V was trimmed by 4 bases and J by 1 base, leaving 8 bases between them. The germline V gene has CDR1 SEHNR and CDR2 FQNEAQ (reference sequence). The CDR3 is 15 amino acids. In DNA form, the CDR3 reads TGTGCCAGCAGCTCCGGACAGTCTGGGGCCAACGTCCTGACTTTC. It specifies CASSSGQSGANVLTF.

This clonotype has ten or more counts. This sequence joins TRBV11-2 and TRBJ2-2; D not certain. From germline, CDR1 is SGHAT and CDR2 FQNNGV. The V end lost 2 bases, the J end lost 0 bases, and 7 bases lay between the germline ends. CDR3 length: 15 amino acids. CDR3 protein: CASSLRSPNTGELFF. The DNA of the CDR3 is TGTGCCAGCAGCTTAAGGTCACCGAACACCGGGGAGCTGTTTTTT.